This T cell receptor (beta chain) stems from a study of CD8+CD57+ T cells in acquired aplastic anemia. Study-level points and caveats: Sharing between patients and controls was observed for twenty-nine CD8+ CDR3 sequences.

Genomic DNA, serving as template, underwent TCR beta VDJ and CDR3 profiling. MiXCR was run by TCRdb on the reads, yielding one entry per CDR3 protein. This sample yields 250,000 to 350,000 distinct CDR3 sequences, of which around 60% are seen a single time; roughly 8% belongs to the top ten. As for this clonotype: Its antigen remains unidentified.

The sample was sorted CD4+, CD8+, or CD8+CD57+ T cells (not recorded which) from PBMCs. The clonotype was recovered from a human donor with severe aplastic anemia or a healthy control (not recorded which).

CDR3 in DNA: TGCGCCAGCAGCCCCTTCGGACAGGGAGACTACAATGAGCAGTTCTTC. It translates to CASSPFGQGDYNEQFF. The genes are TRBV5-1 and TRBJ2-1, with 8 bases fitting TRBD1. This CDR3 spans 16 amino acids. With V trimmed by 4 bases and J by 3 bases, 9 bases remained unmatched. In germline, CDR1 is SGHRS, CDR2 YFSETQ.